Listed below are T cell receptor beta chains from one sample, sequenced in a study of blood T cell repertoires in COVID-19. Clones were read by immunoSEQ multiplex PCR, and TCRdb kept only the in-frame ones, dropping some. The sample lists some 190,000 clones; 80% were seen once. The material sequenced was PBMCs or T cells enriched from blood (not recorded which). Source of these receptors: a man aged 60-69 years who had been exposed to COVID-19. Each CDR3 is given with its conserved first and last residue. D genes are given only for firm matches. The size of a clone is reported for some rows only, either as once, few or many, or as a class for expanded clones.

clone size: .
J gene: TRBJ1-2
V gene: TRBV27
D gene: .
CDR3 protein: CASSLEGRRTYGYTF
CDR3 DNA: TGTGCCAGCAGTTTGGAGGGGAGAAGGACTTATGGCTACACCTTC

clone size: .
J gene: TRBJ2-2
V gene: TRBV10-1
D gene: .
CDR3 protein: CASSSLRTGELFF
CDR3 DNA: TGCGCCAGCAGTTCCCTGAGGACCGGGGAGCTGTTTTTT

clone size: once
J gene: TRBJ1-1
V gene: TRBV5-1
D gene: .
CDR3 protein: CASSLEGREVTEAFF
CDR3 DNA: TGCGCCAGCAGCTTGGAAGGCAGGGAGGTCACTGAAGCTTTCTTT

clone size: .
J gene: TRBJ2-1
V gene: TRBV28
D gene: TRBD2
CDR3 protein: CASSTGLAGGYEQFF
CDR3 DNA: TGTGCCAGCAGCACGGGACTAGCGGGAGGCTATGAGCAGTTCTTC

clone size: few
J gene: TRBJ2-3
V gene: TRBV11-3
D gene: TRBD2
CDR3 protein: CASSLGRLAGGVADTQYF
CDR3 DNA: TGTGCCAGCAGCTTAGGTCGTCTAGCGGGAGGTGTTGCAGATACGCAGTATTTT

clone size: .
J gene: TRBJ1-2
V gene: TRBV11-2
D gene: .
CDR3 protein: CASSRGDFNYGYTF
CDR3 DNA: TGTGCCAGCAGCCGAGGGGACTTCAACTATGGCTACACCTTC

clone size: .
J gene: TRBJ1-2
V gene: TRBV6-5
D gene: TRBD1
CDR3 protein: CASSYLRTGDGYTF
CDR3 DNA: TGTGCCAGCAGTTATCTCAGGACAGGGGATGGCTACACCTTC

clone size: .
J gene: TRBJ2-1
V gene: TRBV4-1
D gene: TRBD2
CDR3 protein: CASSQIGRGSSYNEQFF
CDR3 DNA: TGCGCCAGCAGCCAAATTGGGCGGGGGAGCTCCTACAATGAGCAGTTCTTC

clone size: .
J gene: TRBJ2-3
V gene: TRBV5-1
D gene: TRBD2
CDR3 protein: CASSLVGQGGDTQYF
CDR3 DNA: TGCGCCAGCAGCTTAGTGGGTCAGGGAGGGGATACGCAGTATTTT

clone size: .
J gene: TRBJ2-7
V gene: TRBV7-2
D gene: TRBD1
CDR3 protein: CASSYPGQGPLGQYF
CDR3 DNA: TGTGCCAGCAGCTACCCGGGACAGGGGCCTCTCGGGCAGTACTTC

clone size: .
J gene: TRBJ1-2
V gene: TRBV2
D gene: TRBD1
CDR3 protein: CASRSSGTGAYGYTF
CDR3 DNA: TGTGCCAGCAGATCATCCGGGACAGGGGCCTATGGCTACACCTTC

clone size: .
J gene: TRBJ1-1
V gene: TRBV7-9
D gene: .
CDR3 protein: CASSKQGRSTEAFF
CDR3 DNA: TGTGCCAGCAGCAAACAGGGTCGGAGCACTGAAGCTTTCTTT

clone size: .
J gene: TRBJ2-7
V gene: TRBV3-1/TRBV3-2
D gene: TRBD2
CDR3 protein: CASSQVAGVHEQYF
CDR3 DNA: TGTGCCAGCAGCCAAGTAGCGGGAGTCCACGAGCAGTACTTC

clone size: .
J gene: TRBJ1-4
V gene: TRBV9
D gene: TRBD1
CDR3 protein: CASSRGQLNEKLFF
CDR3 DNA: TGTGCCAGCAGCCGGGGACAGCTTAATGAAAAACTGTTTTTT

clone size: .
J gene: TRBJ1-2
V gene: TRBV19
D gene: TRBD1
CDR3 protein: CASNPGGNYGYTF
CDR3 DNA: TGTGCCAGTAACCCAGGGGGCAACTATGGCTACACCTTC

clone size: .
J gene: TRBJ1-1
V gene: TRBV19
D gene: .
CDR3 protein: CATDDAGNTEAFF
CDR3 DNA: TGTGCCACCGACGACGCAGGGAACACTGAAGCTTTCTTT

clone size: .
J gene: TRBJ2-5
V gene: TRBV9
D gene: .
CDR3 protein: CASSAGGNQETQYF
CDR3 DNA: TGTGCCAGCAGCGCCGGGGGTAATCAAGAGACCCAGTACTTC

clone size: .
J gene: TRBJ1-2
V gene: TRBV28
D gene: TRBD1
CDR3 protein: CASTSPTGANYGYTF
CDR3 DNA: TGTGCCAGCACCTCTCCGACAGGGGCTAACTATGGCTACACCTTC

clone size: once
J gene: TRBJ2-3
V gene: TRBV29-1
D gene: TRBD2
CDR3 protein: CSVEGTSGSTDTQYF
CDR3 DNA: TGCAGCGTTGAAGGGACTAGCGGTAGCACAGATACGCAGTATTTT

clone size: .
J gene: TRBJ2-7
V gene: TRBV27
D gene: .
CDR3 protein: CASSLTDGHYEQYF
CDR3 DNA: TGTGCCAGCAGTTTGACAGACGGCCACTACGAGCAGTACTTC

clone size: few
J gene: TRBJ1-3
V gene: TRBV7-2
D gene: TRBD1
CDR3 protein: CASSPRTGMDTIYF
CDR3 DNA: TGTGCCAGCAGCCCGCGGACAGGGATGGACACCATATATTTT

clone size: .
J gene: TRBJ2-3
V gene: TRBV19
D gene: .
CDR3 protein: CASSIATVGNDTQYF
CDR3 DNA: TGTGCCAGTAGTATAGCGACAGTTGGGAATGATACGCAGTATTTT

clone size: few
J gene: TRBJ1-3
V gene: TRBV19
D gene: .
CDR3 protein: CASSIGGHVAERNTIYF
CDR3 DNA: TGTGCCAGTAGTATAGGAGGGCACGTGGCGGAGCGGAACACCATATATTTT

clone size: many
J gene: TRBJ2-7
V gene: TRBV10-3
D gene: TRBD1
CDR3 protein: CAINRSLRQGMVYEQYF
CDR3 DNA: TGTGCCATCAATCGAAGCCTCAGACAGGGTATGGTCTACGAGCAGTACTTC

clone size: .
J gene: TRBJ2-7
V gene: TRBV6-6
D gene: TRBD2
CDR3 protein: CASSYTQLAGEYEQYF
CDR3 DNA: TGTGCCAGCAGTTACACCCAACTAGCGGGAGAGTACGAGCAGTACTTC

clone size: .
J gene: TRBJ2-2
V gene: TRBV19
D gene: .
CDR3 protein: CASSMDGGAGELFF
CDR3 DNA: TGTGCCAGTAGTATGGACGGCGGGGCCGGGGAGCTGTTTTTT

clone size: .
J gene: TRBJ1-5
V gene: TRBV5-4
D gene: .
CDR3 protein: CASSLAGKDQPQHF
CDR3 DNA: TGTGCCAGCAGCTTGGCAGGCAAGGATCAGCCCCAGCATTTT

clone size: .
J gene: TRBJ2-5
V gene: TRBV2
D gene: .
CDR3 protein: CASRRRVETQYF
CDR3 DNA: TGTGCCAGCAGACGTCGAGTAGAGACCCAGTACTTC

clone size: .
J gene: TRBJ1-1
V gene: TRBV5-1
D gene: .
CDR3 protein: CASSLTTEAFF
CDR3 DNA: TGCGCCAGCAGCTTGACTACTGAAGCTTTCTTT

clone size: .
J gene: TRBJ2-1
V gene: TRBV28
D gene: .
CDR3 protein: CASSLEGYYNEQFF
CDR3 DNA: TGTGCCAGCAGTTTAGAGGGATACTACAATGAGCAGTTCTTC

clone size: .
J gene: TRBJ2-1
V gene: TRBV7-2
D gene: TRBD2
CDR3 protein: CASSSHGSGRAYNEQFF
CDR3 DNA: TGTGCCAGCAGCTCCCACGGGAGCGGGAGGGCTTACAATGAGCAGTTCTTC

clone size: .
J gene: TRBJ1-2
V gene: TRBV30
D gene: .
CDR3 protein: CAWSPAFGGSYGYTF
CDR3 DNA: TGTGCCTGGAGTCCGGCTTTTGGGGGGAGCTATGGCTACACCTTC

clone size: .
J gene: TRBJ2-7
V gene: TRBV5-4
D gene: .
CDR3 protein: CASSPPLQGLSSYEQYF
CDR3 DNA: TGTGCCAGCAGCCCTCCCCTACAGGGCCTCAGCTCCTACGAGCAGTACTTC

clone size: .
J gene: TRBJ1-6
V gene: TRBV4-3
D gene: TRBD1
CDR3 protein: CASSSGQGDNSPLHF
CDR3 DNA: TGCGCCAGCAGCTCGGGACAGGGAGACAATTCACCCCTCCACTTT

clone size: .
J gene: TRBJ2-7
V gene: TRBV6-5
D gene: .
CDR3 protein: CASSPSWQAYEQYF
CDR3 DNA: TGTGCCAGCAGCCCGTCCTGGCAGGCCTACGAGCAGTACTTC